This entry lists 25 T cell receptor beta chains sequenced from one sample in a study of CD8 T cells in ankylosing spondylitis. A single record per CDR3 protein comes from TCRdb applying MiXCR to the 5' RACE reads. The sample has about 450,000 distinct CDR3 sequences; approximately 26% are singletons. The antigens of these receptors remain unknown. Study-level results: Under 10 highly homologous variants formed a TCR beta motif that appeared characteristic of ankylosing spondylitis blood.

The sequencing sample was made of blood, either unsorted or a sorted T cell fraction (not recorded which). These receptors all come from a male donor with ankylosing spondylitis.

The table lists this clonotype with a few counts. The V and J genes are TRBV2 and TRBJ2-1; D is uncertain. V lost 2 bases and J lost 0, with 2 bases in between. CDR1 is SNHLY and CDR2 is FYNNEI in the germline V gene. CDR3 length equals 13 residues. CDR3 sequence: CASSETSYNEQFF. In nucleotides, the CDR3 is TGTGCCAGCAGTGAAACCTCCTACAATGAGCAGTTCTTC.

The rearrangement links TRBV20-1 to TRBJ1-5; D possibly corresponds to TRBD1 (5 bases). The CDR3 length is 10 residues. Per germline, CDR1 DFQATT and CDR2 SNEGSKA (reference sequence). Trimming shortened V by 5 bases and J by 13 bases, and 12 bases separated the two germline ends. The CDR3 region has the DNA TGCAGTGCTGGGACGGCCGGTCAGCATTTT. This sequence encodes CSAGTAGQHF.

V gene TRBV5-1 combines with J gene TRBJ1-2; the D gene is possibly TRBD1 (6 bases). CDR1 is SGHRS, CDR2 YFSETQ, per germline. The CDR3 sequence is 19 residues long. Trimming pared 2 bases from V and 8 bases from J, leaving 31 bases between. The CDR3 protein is CASSLRDTRGTSSGRGYTF. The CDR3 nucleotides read TGCGCCAGCAGCTTACGGGACACGAGGGGTACGAGCTCCGGCAGGGGCTACACCTTC. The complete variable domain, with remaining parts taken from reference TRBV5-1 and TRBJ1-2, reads KAGVTQTPRYLIKTRGQQVTLSCSPISGHRSVSWYQQTPGQGLQFLFEYFSETQRNKGNFPGRFSGRQFSNSRSEMNVSTLELGDSALYLCASSLRDTRGTSSGRGYTFGSGTRLTVV.

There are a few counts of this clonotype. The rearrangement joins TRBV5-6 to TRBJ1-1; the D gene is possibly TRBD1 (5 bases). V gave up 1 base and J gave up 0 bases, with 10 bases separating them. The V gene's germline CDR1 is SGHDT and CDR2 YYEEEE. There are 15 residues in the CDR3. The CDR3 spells CASSLFEGMNTEAFF. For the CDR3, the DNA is TGTGCCAGCAGCTTGTTTGAGGGGATGAACACTGAAGCTTTCTTT.

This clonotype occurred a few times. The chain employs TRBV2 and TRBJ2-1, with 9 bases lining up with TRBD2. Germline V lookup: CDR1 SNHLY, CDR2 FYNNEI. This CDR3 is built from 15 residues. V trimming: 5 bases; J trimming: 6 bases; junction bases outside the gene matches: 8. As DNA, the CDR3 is TGTGCCAGCAGTTTCCTAGCGGGATCAACCAATGAGCAGTTCTTC. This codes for CASSFLAGSTNEQFF.

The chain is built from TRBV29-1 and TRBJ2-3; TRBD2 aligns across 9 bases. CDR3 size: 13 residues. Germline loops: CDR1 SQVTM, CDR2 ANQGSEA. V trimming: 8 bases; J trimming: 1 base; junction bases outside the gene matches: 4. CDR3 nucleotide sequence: TGCAGCACCTTAGCGGGAGGCACAGATACGCAGTATTTT. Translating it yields CSTLAGGTDTQYF.

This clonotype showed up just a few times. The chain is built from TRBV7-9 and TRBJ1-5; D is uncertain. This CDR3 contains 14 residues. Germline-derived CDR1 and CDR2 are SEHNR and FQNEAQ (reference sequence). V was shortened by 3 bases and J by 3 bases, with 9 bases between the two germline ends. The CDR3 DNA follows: TGTGCCAGCAGCTTGGGCAGCGACAATCAGCCCCAGCATTTT. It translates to CASSLGSDNQPQHF.

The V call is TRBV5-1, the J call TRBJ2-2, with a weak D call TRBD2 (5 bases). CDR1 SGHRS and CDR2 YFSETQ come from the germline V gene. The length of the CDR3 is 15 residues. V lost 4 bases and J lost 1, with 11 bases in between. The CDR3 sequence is CASSGPGWNTGELFF. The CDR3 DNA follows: TGCGCCAGCAGCGGGCCGGGATGGAACACCGGGGAGCTGTTTTTT.

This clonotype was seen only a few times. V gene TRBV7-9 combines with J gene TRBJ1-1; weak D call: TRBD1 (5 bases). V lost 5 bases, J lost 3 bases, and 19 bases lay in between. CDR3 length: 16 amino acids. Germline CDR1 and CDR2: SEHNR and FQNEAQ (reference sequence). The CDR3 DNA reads TGTGCCAGCAGCCGGGACCGGACCAGATCCGACACTGAAGCTTTCTTT. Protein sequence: CASSRDRTRSDTEAFF.

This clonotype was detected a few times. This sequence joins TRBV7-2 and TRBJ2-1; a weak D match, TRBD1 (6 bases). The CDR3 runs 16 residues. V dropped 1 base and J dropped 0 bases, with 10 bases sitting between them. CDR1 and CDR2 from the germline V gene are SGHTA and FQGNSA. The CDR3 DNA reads TGTGCCAGCAGCTTAGGCTTGGGGGCCTCCTACAATGAGCAGTTCTTC. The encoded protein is CASSLGLGASYNEQFF.

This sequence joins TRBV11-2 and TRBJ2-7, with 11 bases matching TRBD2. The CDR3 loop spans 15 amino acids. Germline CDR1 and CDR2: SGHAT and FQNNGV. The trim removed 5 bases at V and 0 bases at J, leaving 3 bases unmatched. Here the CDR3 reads CASSLTSGISYEQYF. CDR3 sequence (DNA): TGTGCCAGCAGCCTGACTAGCGGGATCTCCTACGAGCAGTACTTC.

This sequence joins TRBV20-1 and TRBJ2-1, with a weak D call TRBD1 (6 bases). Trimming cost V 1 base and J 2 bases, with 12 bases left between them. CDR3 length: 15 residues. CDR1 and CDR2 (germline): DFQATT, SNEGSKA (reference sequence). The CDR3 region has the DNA TGCAGTGCTAGAGGTTGGCAGGGGACCTACAATGAGCAGTTCTTC. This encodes CSARGWQGTYNEQFF.

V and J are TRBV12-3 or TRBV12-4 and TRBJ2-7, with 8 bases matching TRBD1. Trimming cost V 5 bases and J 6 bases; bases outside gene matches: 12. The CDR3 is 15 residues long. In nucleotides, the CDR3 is TGTGCCAGCAGTCGCTCAGGGGGCATCTCGGGCGAGCAGTACTTC. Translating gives CASSRSGGISGEQYF.

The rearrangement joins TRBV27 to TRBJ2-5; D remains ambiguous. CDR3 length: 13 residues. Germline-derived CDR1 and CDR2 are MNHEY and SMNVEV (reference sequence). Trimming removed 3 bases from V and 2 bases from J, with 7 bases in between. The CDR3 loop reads CASSFRRQETQYF. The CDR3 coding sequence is TGTGCCAGCAGTTTTCGAAGACAAGAGACCCAGTACTTC.

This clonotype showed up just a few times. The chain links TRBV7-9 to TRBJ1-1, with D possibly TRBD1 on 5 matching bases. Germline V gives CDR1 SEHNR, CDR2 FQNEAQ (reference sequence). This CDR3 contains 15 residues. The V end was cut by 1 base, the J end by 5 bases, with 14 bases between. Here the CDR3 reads CASSLGRVHVTEAFF. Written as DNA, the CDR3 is TGTGCCAGCAGCTTAGGCAGGGTTCATGTAACTGAAGCTTTCTTT.

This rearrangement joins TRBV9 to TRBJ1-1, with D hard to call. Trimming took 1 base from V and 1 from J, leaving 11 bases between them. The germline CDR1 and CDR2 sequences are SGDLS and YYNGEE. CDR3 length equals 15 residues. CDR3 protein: CASSVSPWGNTEAFF. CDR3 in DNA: TGTGCCAGCAGCGTAAGTCCATGGGGGAACACTGAAGCTTTCTTT.

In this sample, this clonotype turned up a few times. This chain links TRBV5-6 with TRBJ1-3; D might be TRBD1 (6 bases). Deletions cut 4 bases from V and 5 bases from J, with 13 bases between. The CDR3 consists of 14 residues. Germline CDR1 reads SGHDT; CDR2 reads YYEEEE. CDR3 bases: TGTGCCAGCAGCGCCGGGGGGACACGAAACACCATATATTTT. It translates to CASSAGGTRNTIYF.

CDR3 amino acids: CASSENWEGTQYF. CDR3 nucleotides: TGTGCCAGCAGTGAGAACTGGGAAGGGACCCAGTACTTC. V and J are TRBV25-1 and TRBJ2-5; D not resolved. CDR1 is MGHDK and CDR2 is SYGVNS in the germline V gene. The CDR3 is 13 residues long. Trimming removed 3 bases at V and 7 bases at J, with 12 bases between.

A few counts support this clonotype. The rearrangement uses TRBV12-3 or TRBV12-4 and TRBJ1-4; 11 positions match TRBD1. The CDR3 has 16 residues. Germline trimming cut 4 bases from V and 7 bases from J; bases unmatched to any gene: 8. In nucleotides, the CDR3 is TGTGCCAGCAGTTCCACCCCCGGGACAGGGGGTGAAAAACTGTTTTTT. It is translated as CASSSTPGTGGEKLFF.

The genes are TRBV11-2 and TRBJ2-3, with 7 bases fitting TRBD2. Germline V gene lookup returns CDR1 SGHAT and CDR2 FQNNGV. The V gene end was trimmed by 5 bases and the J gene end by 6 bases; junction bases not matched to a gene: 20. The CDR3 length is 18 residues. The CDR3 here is CASSPKVWAGERADTQYF. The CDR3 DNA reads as TGTGCCAGCAGCCCAAAGGTCTGGGCGGGAGAGAGGGCCGATACGCAGTATTTT.

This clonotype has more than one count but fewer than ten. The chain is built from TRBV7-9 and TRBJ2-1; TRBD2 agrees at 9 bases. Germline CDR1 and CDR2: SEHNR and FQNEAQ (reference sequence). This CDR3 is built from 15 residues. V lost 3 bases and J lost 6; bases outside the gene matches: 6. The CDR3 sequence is CASSFSAAGGNEQFF. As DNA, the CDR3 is TGTGCCAGCAGCTTTTCTGCAGCGGGAGGCAATGAGCAGTTCTTC.

CDR3 in DNA: TGCGCCAGCAGCCTTAAGAACGCCGGCTCTGGAAACACCATATATTTT. This translates into CASSLKNAGSGNTIYF. The J gene is TRBJ1-3, the V gene TRBV5-1; D remains ambiguous. The CDR3 runs 16 residues. Trimming cost V 4 bases and J 0 bases, with 14 bases left between them. Germline V gene lookup returns CDR1 SGHRS and CDR2 YFSETQ.

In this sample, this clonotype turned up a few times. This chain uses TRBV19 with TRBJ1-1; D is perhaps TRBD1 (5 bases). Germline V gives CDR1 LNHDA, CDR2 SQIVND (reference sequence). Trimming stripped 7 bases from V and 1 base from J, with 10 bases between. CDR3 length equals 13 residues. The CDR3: CASTRTRNTEAFF. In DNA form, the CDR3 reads TGTGCCAGTACCAGGACACGGAACACTGAAGCTTTCTTT. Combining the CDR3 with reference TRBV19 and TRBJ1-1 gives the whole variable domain DGGITQSPKYLFRKEGQNVTLSCEQNLNHDAMYWYRQDPGQGLRLIYYSQIVNDFQKGDIAEGYSVSREKKESFPLTVTSAQKNPTAFYLCASTRTRNTEAFFGQGTRLTVV.

The CDR3 protein is CASSTWTGGIAGNTIYF. CDR3 nucleotide sequence: TGTGCCAGCAGCACTTGGACAGGGGGTATCGCTGGAAACACCATATATTTT. J is TRBJ1-3 and V is TRBV11-2, with 10 bases fitting TRBD1. Germline V gene sequence: CDR1 SGHAT, CDR2 FQNNGV. Unmatched junction bases numbered 9, after V lost 5 bases and J lost 2 bases. The CDR3 is 17 residues long.

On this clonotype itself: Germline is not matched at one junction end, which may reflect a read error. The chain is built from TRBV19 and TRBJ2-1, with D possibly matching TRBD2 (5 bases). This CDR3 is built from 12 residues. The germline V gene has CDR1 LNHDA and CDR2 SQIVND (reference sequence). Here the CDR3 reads CASRRTGNQLHF. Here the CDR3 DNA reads TGTGCCAGTAGAAGAACCGGGAATCAACTACACTTC.